The clone carrying this T cell receptor (beta chain) showed up just once. The antigen is not known. This sample was taken from a study of human versus mouse CDR3 diversity and MHC coevolution. Overall study context: Reported immunoSEQ sensitivity was one in 200,000 T cells, with reduced amplification bias. Study-level findings and limits: iCHAO1 estimated the human TCR beta repertoire at roughly 1.5 million clonotypes.

Libraries were prepared by immunoSEQ multiplex PCR; TCRdb keeps only in-frame clonotypes and omits some of them. The sample lists tens of thousands of clones; roughly 94% were seen once. In germline, CDR1 is MGHDK, CDR2 SYGVNS. V lost 6 bases and J lost 0, with 11 bases in between. The CDR3 loop spans 14 amino acids. Sequenced material: naive CD4+ T cells from blood. Subset indicated: CD45RO-negative CD62L-positive naive CD4 T cells. This sequence was found in a person aged 60 to 70 in good health. This sequence joins TRBV25-1 and TRBJ1-2; TRBD1 might be the D (5 bases). The CDR3 DNA is TGTGCCAGCAGCAACAGGTTAGCTAACTATGGCTACACCTTC. It is translated as CASSNRLANYGYTF.